The next 9 T cell receptor beta chains were all read from a single sample in a study of blood T cell repertoires in COVID-19. TCRdb keeps only in-frame clones here, not all; method: immunoSEQ multiplex PCR. This table has roughly 63,000 clones, around 73% appearing once. The sample was peripheral blood. Receptors originate from a man older than 75 with acute or convalescent COVID-19.

This clone was counted a few times. This chain uses TRBV5-7 with TRBJ1-5; 8 bases agree with TRBD1. TRBV5-7 is assigned to the ORF class and has an uncertain function. V lost 3 bases to trimming and J lost 11 bases; unmatched junction nucleotides: 13. The CDR3 totals 15 residues. In DNA, the CDR3 is TGTGCCAGCAGCTCCCAGGGGGCTCACCGCTCAGCCCAGCATTTT. This sequence encodes CASSSQGAHRSAQHF.

The chain couples TRBV7-8 to TRBJ1-2; no clear D gene. CDR3 size: 14 residues. V lost 3 bases and J lost 4, with 12 bases in between. Germline CDR1 and CDR2: SGHVS and FQNEAQ. DNA of the CDR3: TGTGCCAGCAGCTTGAATGCAGGAAGCTATGGCTACACCTTC. It yields the protein CASSLNAGSYGYTF.

The chain recombines TRBV6-2 or TRBV6-3 with TRBJ2-1, with 13 bases that match TRBD2. Germline assignment: CDR1 MNHEY and CDR2 SVGEGT. The junction had 10 bases not matched to a gene; V was cut back by 5 bases and J by 12 bases. The CDR3 is 15 residues long. The CDR3 DNA reads TGTGCCAGCAGTAAGACACTAGCGGGAGGGCCGTGGCAGTTCTTC. Protein product: CASSKTLAGGPWQFF.

This clone has only a few counts. The V call is TRBV5-1, the J call TRBJ2-6, with D tentatively TRBD2 (6 bases). CDR1 SGHRS and CDR2 YFSETQ come from the germline V gene. The V end was cut by 1 base, the J end by 0 bases, with 14 bases between. This CDR3 has 18 amino acids. The CDR3, as DNA: TGCGCCAGCAGCTTGTCCGAGCGGGCCCTCTCTGGGGCCAACGTCCTGACTTTC. Protein: CASSLSERALSGANVLTF.

The chain uses TRBV7-8 and TRBJ2-7, with 10 bases fitting TRBD2. The junction had 6 bases not matched to a gene; V was cut back by 5 bases and J by 2 bases. The CDR3 is 15 residues long. Looked up from germline, CDR1 is SGHVS and CDR2 is FQNEAQ. The CDR3 is CASSPRTSGTYEQYF. The CDR3 nucleotides read TGTGCCAGCAGCCCACGGACTAGCGGAACCTACGAGCAGTACTTC.

The rearrangement joins TRBV30 to TRBJ2-7; unclear D gene. The CDR3 totals 13 residues. Germline V lookup: CDR1 GTSNPN, CDR2 SVGIG (reference sequence). Trimming shortened V by 0 bases and J by 3 bases, and 9 bases separated the two germline ends. CDR3 nucleotides: TGTGCCTGGAGTGTAGGCGGAAACTACGAGCAGTACTTC. This encodes CAWSVGGNYEQYF.

The V call is TRBV10-1, the J call TRBJ1-2; D gene uncertain. Looked up from germline, CDR1 is WNHNN and CDR2 is SYGVQD (reference sequence). Deletions cut 7 bases from V and 7 bases from J, with 16 bases between. The CDR3 has 13 residues. The CDR3 spells CASTYQRRSGYTF. CDR3 coding DNA: TGCGCCAGCACCTACCAGCGGAGGAGTGGCTACACCTTC.

The chain links TRBV14 to TRBJ2-7, with a weak D call TRBD2 (6 bases). Germline V gene lookup returns CDR1 SGHDN and CDR2 FVKESK. Between the trimmed V and J ends, which lost 2 bases and 2 bases, there was a span of 19 bases. The CDR3 is made up of 17 amino acids. In nucleotides, the CDR3 is TGTGCCAGCAGCCAAACGGCGGGACTTTCCGGTACCTACGAGCAGTACTTC. Translating it yields CASSQTAGLSGTYEQYF.

Written as DNA, the CDR3 is TGTGCCAGCAGCGTAGCAGGGGTGCCATCCTTCCCCGGGGAGCTGTTTTTT. The encoded protein is CASSVAGVPSFPGELFF. The genes are TRBV9 and TRBJ2-2; TRBD1 is a possible D gene (6 bases). Trimming shortened V by 0 bases and J by 6 bases, and 18 bases separated the two germline ends. This CDR3 region has 17 residues. Germline V lookup: CDR1 SGDLS, CDR2 YYNGEE.